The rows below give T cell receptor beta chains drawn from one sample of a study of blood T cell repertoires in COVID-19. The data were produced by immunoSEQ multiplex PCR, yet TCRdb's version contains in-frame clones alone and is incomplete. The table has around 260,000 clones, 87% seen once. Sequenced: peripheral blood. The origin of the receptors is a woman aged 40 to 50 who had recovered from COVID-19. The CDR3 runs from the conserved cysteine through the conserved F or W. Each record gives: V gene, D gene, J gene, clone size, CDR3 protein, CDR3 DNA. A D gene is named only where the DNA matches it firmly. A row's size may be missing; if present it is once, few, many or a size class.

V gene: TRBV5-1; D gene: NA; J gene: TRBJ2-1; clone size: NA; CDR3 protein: CASSFGPGNEQFF; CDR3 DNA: TGCGCCAGCAGCTTTGGCCCCGGGAATGAGCAGTTCTTC
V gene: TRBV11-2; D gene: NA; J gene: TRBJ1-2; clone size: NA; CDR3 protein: CASSPGFSITNYGYTF; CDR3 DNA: TGTGCCAGCAGCCCCGGGTTCTCGATAACTAACTATGGCTACACCTTC
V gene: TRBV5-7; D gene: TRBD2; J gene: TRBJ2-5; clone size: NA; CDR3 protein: CASSSGGGTKTQYF; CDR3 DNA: TGTGCCAGCAGCTCCGGGGGGGGAACCAAGACCCAGTACTTC
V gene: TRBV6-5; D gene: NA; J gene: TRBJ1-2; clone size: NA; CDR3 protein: CASSSAGLNYGYTF; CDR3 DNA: TGTGCCAGCAGTTCCGCGGGACTTAACTATGGCTACACCTTC
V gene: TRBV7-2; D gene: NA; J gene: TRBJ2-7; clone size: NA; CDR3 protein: CASSWGTPTGRDEQYF; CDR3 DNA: TGTGCCAGCAGCTGGGGAACACCGACAGGAAGGGACGAGCAGTACTTC
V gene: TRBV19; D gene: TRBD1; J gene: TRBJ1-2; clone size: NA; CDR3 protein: CASGRIQGAPLGYTF; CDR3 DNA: TGTGCCAGTGGAAGGATACAGGGGGCTCCGCTTGGCTACACCTTC
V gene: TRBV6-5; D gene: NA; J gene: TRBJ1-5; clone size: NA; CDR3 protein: CASMGQIVSNQPQHF; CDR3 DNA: TGTGCCAGCATGGGGCAGATCGTGAGCAATCAGCCCCAGCATTTT
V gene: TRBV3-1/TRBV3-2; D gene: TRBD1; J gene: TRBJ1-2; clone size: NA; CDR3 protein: CASSRGTGINYGYTF; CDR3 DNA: TGTGCCAGCAGCCGAGGGACAGGCATTAACTATGGCTACACCTTC
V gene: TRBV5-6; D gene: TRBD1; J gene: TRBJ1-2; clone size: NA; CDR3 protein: CASTKFNRGGYGYTF; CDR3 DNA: TGTGCCAGCACTAAATTTAACAGGGGTGGCTATGGCTACACCTTC
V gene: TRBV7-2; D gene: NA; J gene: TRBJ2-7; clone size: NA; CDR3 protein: CASSAGLGSEQYF; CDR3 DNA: TGTGCCAGCAGCGCGGGACTGGGGTCCGAGCAGTACTTC
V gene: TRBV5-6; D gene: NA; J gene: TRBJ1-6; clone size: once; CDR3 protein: CASSSAGPSSYNSPLHF; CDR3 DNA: TGTGCCAGCAGCTCGGCGGGGCCGAGCTCCTATAATTCACCCCTCCACTTT
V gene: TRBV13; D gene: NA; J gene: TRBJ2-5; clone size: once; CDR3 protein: CASSLAGWVTQYF; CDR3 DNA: TGTGCCAGCAGCTTAGCCGGGTGGGTGACCCAGTACTTC
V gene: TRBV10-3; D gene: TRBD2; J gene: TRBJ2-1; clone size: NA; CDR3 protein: CAISSLGLAGGPRYNEQFF; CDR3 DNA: TGTGCCATCAGCAGTTTGGGACTAGCGGGGGGGCCAAGGTACAATGAGCAGTTCTTC
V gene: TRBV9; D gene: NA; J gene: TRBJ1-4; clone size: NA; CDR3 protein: CASSVGLRYREKLFF; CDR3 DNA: TGTGCCAGCAGCGTAGGTCTGCGTTATAGAGAAAAACTGTTTTTT
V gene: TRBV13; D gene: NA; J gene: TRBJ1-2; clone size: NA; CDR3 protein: CASSRGFGGYTF; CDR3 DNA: TGTGCCAGCAGCCGAGGGTTCGGGGGCTACACCTTC
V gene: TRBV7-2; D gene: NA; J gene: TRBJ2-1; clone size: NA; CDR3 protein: CASSLVGSAAYNEQFF; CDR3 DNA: TGTGCCAGCAGCTTAGTAGGGAGTGCCGCCTACAATGAGCAGTTCTTC
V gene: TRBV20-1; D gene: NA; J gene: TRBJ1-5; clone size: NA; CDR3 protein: CSASGGGALNQPQHF; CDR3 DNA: TGCAGTGCTAGTGGCGGGGGGGCCCTAAATCAGCCCCAGCATTTT
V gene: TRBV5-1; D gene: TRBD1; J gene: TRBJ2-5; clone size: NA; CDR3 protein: CASSRDRVQETQYF; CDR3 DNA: TGCGCCAGCAGTAGGGACAGGGTCCAAGAGACCCAGTACTTC
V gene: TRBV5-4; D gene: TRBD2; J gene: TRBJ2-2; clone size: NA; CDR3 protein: CASSPKRGPNTGELFF; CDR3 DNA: TGTGCCAGCAGCCCGAAGCGGGGTCCGAACACCGGGGAGCTGTTTTTT
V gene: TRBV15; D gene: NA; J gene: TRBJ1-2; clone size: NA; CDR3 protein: CATSRDGYSHNYGYTF; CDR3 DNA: TGTGCCACCAGCAGAGATGGTTACAGCCATAACTATGGCTACACCTTC
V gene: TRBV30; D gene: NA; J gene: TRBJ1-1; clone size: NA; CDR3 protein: CACGWCGGSKESTEAFF; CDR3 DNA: TGTGCCTGTGGGTGGTGCGGGGGTTCGAAAGAAAGCACTGAAGCTTTCTTT
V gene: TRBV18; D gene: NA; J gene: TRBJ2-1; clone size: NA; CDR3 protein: CASSGQYNEQFF; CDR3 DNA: TGTGCCAGCTCGGGGCAATACAATGAGCAGTTCTTC
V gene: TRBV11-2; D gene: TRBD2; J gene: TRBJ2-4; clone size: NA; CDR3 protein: CASSPLRGGAKNIQYF; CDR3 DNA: TGTGCCAGCAGCCCCCTGCGGGGGGGCGCCAAAAACATTCAGTACTTC
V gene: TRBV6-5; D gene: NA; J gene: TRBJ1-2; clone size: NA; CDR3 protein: CASSSTADSPGGYTF; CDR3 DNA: TGTGCCAGCAGTTCCACCGCCGACAGTCCCGGTGGCTACACCTTC
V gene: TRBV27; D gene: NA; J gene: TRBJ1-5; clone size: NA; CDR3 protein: CASSLSLRSNQPQHF; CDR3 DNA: TGTGCCAGCAGTTTATCTCTCCGTAGCAATCAGCCCCAGCATTTT
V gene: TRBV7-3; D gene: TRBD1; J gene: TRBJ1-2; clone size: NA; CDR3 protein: CASSPRAGGANGYTF; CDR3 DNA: TGTGCCAGCAGCCCCCGGGCAGGGGGCGCGAATGGCTACACCTTC
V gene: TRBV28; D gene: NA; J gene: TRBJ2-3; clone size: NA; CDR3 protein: CASSLSPGLGASTDTQYF; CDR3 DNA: TGTGCCAGCAGTTTATCGCCAGGGTTGGGCGCGAGCACAGATACGCAGTATTTT
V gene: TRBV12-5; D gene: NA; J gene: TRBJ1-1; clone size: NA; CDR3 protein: CASGFNMNTEAFF; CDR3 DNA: TGTGCTAGTGGTTTTAATATGAACACTGAAGCTTTCTTT
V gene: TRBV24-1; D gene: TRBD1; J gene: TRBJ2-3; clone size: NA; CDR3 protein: CATSDADRGPADTQYF; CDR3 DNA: TGTGCCACCAGTGATGCGGACAGGGGGCCGGCAGATACGCAGTATTTT
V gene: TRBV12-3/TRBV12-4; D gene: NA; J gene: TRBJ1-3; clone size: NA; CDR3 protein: CATPWGGGNTIYF; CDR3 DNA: TGTGCCACCCCATGGGGAGGGGGAAACACCATATATTTT
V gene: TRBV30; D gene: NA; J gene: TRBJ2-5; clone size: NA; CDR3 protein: CAWSALQETQYF; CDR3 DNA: TGTGCCTGGAGTGCCCTTCAAGAGACCCAGTACTTC
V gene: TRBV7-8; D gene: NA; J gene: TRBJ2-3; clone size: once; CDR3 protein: CASTSVSTPDTQYF; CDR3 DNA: TGTGCCAGCACCTCGGTCTCTACCCCAGATACGCAGTATTTT
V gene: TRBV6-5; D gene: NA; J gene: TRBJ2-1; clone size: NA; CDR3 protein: CASSLRGYEQFF; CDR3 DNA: TGTGCCAGCAGCCTCAGGGGCTATGAGCAGTTCTTC
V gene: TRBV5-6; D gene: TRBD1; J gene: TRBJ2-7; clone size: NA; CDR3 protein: CASSPPTGPSYEQYF; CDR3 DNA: TGTGCCAGCAGCCCCCCGACAGGGCCCTCCTACGAGCAGTACTTC
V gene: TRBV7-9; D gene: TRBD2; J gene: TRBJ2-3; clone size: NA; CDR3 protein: CASSAVASGGDWADTQYF; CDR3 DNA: TGTGCCAGCAGCGCCGTCGCTAGCGGGGGGGATTGGGCAGATACGCAGTATTTT
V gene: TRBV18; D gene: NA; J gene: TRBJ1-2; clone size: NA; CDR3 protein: CASSRISTAYNYGYTF; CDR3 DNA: TGTGCCAGTTCCCGAATTTCGACAGCTTATAACTATGGCTACACCTTC
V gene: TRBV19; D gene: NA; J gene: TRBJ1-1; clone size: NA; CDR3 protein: CASSISGMNTEAFF; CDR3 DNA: TGTGCCAGTAGTATTTCCGGGATGAACACTGAAGCTTTCTTT
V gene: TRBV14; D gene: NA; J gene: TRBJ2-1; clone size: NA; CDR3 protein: CASSHNAGRVNNEQFF; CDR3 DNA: TGTGCCAGCAGCCACAACGCCGGGAGAGTCAACAATGAGCAGTTCTTC
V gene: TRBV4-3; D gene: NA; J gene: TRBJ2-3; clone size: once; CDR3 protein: CASSQTTSTQDTQYF; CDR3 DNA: TGCGCCAGCAGCCAAACAACCTCAACACAAGATACGCAGTATTTT
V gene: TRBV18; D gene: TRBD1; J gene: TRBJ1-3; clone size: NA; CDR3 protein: CASSPRPFQGANGNTIYF; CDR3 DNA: TGTGCCAGCTCACCCCGGCCCTTTCAGGGGGCTAATGGAAACACCATATATTTT
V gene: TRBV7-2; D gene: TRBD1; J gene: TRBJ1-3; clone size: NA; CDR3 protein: CASSPRTGAGNTIYF; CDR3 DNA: TGTGCCAGCAGCCCCCGGACAGGGGCTGGAAACACCATATATTTT
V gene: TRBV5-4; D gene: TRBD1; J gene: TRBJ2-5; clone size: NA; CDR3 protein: CASSSGGTEETQYF; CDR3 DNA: TGTGCCAGCAGCTCAGGGGGCACGGAAGAGACCCAGTACTTC
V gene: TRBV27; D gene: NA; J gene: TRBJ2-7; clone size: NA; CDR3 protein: CASSPRGGFYEQYF; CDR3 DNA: TGTGCCAGCAGCCCTAGGGGCGGTTTCTACGAGCAGTACTTC
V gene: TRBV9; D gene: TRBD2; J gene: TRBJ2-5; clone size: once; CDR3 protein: CASSGGTSGGAWETQYF; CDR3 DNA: TGTGCCAGCAGCGGAGGGACTAGCGGGGGGGCCTGGGAGACCCAGTACTTC
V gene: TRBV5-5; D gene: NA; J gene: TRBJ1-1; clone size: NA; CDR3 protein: CASSLGDTGEAFF; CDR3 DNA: TGTGCCAGCAGCTTGGGAGATACCGGTGAAGCTTTCTTT
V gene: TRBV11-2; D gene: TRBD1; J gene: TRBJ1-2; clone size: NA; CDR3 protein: CASSPLQGGGYTF; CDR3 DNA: TGTGCCAGCAGCCCGCTACAGGGGGGAGGCTACACCTTC
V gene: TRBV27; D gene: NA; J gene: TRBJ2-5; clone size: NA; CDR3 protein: CASHPLGGIQETQYF; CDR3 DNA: TGTGCCAGCCATCCGTTGGGGGGAATCCAAGAGACCCAGTACTTC
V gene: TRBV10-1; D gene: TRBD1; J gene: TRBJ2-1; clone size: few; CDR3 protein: CASSANPGQGNEQFF; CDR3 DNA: TGCGCCAGCAGTGCAAATCCGGGACAGGGTAATGAGCAGTTCTTC
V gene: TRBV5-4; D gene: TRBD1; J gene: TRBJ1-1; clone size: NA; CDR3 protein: CASSSRDRGLNTEAFF; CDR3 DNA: TGTGCCAGCAGCTCCCGGGACAGGGGACTAAACACTGAAGCTTTCTTT
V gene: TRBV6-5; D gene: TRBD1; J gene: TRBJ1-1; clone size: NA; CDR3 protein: CASSWDRRITEAFF; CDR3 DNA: TGTGCCAGCAGTTGGGACAGGAGGATCACTGAAGCTTTCTTT
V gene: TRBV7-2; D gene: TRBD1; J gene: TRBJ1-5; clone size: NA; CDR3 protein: CASSLAGTGGTQPQHF; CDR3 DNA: TGTGCCAGCAGCTTAGCGGGGACAGGGGGCACTCAGCCCCAGCATTTT
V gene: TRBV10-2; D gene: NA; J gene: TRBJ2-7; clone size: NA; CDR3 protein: CASSERGIYEQYF; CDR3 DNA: TGCGCCAGCAGTGAGAGGGGCATCTACGAGCAGTACTTC
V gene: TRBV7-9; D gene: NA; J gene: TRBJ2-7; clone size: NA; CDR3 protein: CASSLVIGFEAEQYF; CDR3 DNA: TGTGCCAGCAGCTTAGTTATCGGGTTTGAAGCCGAGCAGTACTTC
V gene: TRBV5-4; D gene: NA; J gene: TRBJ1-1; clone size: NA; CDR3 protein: CASSLDRNTEAFF; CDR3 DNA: TGTGCCAGCAGCTTGGACAGAAACACTGAAGCTTTCTTT